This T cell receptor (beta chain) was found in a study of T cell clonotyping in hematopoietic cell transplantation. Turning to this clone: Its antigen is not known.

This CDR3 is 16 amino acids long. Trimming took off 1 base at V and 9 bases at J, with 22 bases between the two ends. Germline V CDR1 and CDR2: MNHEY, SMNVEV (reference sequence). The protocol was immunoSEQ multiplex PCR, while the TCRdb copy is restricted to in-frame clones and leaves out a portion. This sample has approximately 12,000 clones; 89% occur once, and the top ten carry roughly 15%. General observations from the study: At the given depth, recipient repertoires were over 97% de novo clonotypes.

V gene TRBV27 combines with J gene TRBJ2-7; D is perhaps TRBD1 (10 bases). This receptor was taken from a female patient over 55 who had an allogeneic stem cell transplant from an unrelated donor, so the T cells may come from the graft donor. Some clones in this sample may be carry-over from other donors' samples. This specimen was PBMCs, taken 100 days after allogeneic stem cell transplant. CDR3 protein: CASSLFPAGGQGVQYF. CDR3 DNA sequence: TGTGCCAGCAGTTTATTCCCAGCGGGAGGACAGGGGGTGCAGTACTTC.